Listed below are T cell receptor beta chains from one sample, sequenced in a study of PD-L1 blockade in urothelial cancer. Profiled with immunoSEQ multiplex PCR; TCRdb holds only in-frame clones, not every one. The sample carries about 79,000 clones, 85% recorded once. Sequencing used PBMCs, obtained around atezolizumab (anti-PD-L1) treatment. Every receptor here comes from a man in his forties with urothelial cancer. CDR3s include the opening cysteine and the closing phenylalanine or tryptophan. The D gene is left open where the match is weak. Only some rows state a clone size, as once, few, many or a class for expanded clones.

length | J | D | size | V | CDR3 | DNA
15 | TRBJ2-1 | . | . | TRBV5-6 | CASSLGPRGKLEQFF | TGTGCCAGCAGCTTGGGACCCAGGGGAAAACTTGAGCAGTTCTTC
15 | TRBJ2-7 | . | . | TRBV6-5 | CASSLLSRRGLEQYF | TGTGCCAGCAGTTTACTTTCCCGGCGGGGGCTCGAGCAGTACTTC
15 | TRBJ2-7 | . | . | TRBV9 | CASSVSGTDSYEQYF | TGTGCCAGCAGCGTATCGGGAACAGACTCCTACGAGCAGTACTTC
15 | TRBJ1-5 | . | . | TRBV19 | CASSTIGGRGQPQHF | TGTGCCAGTAGTACAATCGGGGGGCGAGGGCAGCCCCAGCATTTT
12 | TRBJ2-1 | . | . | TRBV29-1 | CSVVFSYNEQFF | TGCAGCGTTGTCTTCTCCTACAATGAGCAGTTCTTC
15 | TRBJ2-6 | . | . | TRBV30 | CAWSVDSSGANVLTF | TGTGCCTGGAGTGTAGACAGCTCTGGGGCCAACGTCCTGACTTTC
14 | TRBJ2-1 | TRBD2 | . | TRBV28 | CASSPRTSDDEQFF | TGTGCCAGCAGTCCCCGGACTAGCGACGATGAGCAGTTCTTC
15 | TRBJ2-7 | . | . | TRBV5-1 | CASSLETVSTYEQYF | TGCGCCAGCAGCTTGGAGACAGTTTCGACCTACGAGCAGTACTTC
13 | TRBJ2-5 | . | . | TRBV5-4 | CASSLAGVETQYF | TGTGCCAGCAGCTTGGCCGGGGTCGAGACCCAGTACTTC
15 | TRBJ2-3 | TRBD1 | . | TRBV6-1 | CASRTGTGGRNTQYF | TGTGCCAGCAGGACCGGGACAGGGGGCCGTAATACGCAGTATTTT
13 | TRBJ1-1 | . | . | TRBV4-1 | CASTIGAGTEAFF | TGCGCCAGCACCATAGGGGCAGGTACTGAAGCTTTCTTT
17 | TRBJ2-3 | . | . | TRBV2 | CASRVTPGHRTTDTQYF | TGTGCCAGCCGCGTCACTCCGGGACACCGGACCACAGATACGCAGTATTTT
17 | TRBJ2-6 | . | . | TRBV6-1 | CASSEQGKTAGANVLTF | TGTGCCAGCAGTGAGCAGGGGAAGACTGCTGGGGCCAACGTCCTGACTTTC
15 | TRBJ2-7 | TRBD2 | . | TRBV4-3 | CASSQDLAESYEQYF | TGCGCCAGCAGCCAAGACCTAGCGGAGTCCTACGAGCAGTACTTC
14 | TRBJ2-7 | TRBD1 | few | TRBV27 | CASRRQGASYEQYF | TGTGCCAGCAGGCGACAGGGTGCATCCTACGAGCAGTACTTC
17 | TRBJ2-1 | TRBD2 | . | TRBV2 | CASSAAGGSARNNEQFF | TGTGCCAGCAGTGCCGCGGGAGGTAGTGCCCGAAACAATGAGCAGTTCTTC
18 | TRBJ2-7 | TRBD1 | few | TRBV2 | CASSDGTGASGGSYEQYF | TGTGCCAGCAGTGATGGGACAGGAGCGAGCGGAGGCTCCTACGAGCAGTACTTC
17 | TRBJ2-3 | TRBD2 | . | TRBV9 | CASSEASGRTPTDTQYF | TGTGCCAGCAGCGAGGCTAGCGGGAGAACTCCCACAGATACGCAGTATTTT
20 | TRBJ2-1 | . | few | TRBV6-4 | CASSDSNLKSGPGGRNEQFF | TGTGCCAGCAGTGACTCGAATTTGAAGTCCGGGCCAGGGGGGCGCAATGAGCAGTTCTTC
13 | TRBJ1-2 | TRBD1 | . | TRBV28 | CASSSDRAGGYTF | TGTGCCAGCAGTTCCGACAGGGCAGGAGGCTACACCTTC
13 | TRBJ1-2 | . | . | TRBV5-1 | CASSRGDNYGYTF | TGCGCCAGCAGCCGGGGGGATAACTATGGCTACACCTTC
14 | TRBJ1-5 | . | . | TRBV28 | CASSPTGVSQPQHF | TGTGCCAGCAGCCCCACGGGGGTGAGTCAGCCCCAGCATTTT
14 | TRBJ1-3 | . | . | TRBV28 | CASSLLRSGNTIYF | TGTGCCAGCAGTTTACTCCGCTCTGGAAACACCATATATTTT
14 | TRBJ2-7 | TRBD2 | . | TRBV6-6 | CASRGEGPSYEQYF | TGTGCCAGCAGGGGGGAGGGCCCATCCTACGAGCAGTACTTC
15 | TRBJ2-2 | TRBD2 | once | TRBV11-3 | CASSLGLANTGELFF | TGTGCCAGCAGCCTGGGACTAGCGAACACCGGGGAGCTGTTTTTT
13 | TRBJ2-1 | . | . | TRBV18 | CASSPTQGGEQFF | TGTGCCAGCTCACCAACTCAGGGGGGAGAGCAGTTCTTC
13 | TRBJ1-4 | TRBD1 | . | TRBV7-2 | CASSFQGAEKLFF | TGTGCCAGCAGCTTTCAGGGGGCTGAAAAACTGTTTTTT
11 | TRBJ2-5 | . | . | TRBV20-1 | CSARDSKTQYF | TGCAGTGCTAGGGACAGTAAGACCCAGTACTTC
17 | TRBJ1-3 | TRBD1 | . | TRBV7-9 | CASSSTRQGSSGNTIYF | TGTGCCAGCAGTTCGACCCGACAGGGCAGCTCTGGAAACACCATATATTTT
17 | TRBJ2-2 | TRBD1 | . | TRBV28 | CASSPYPDRSETGELFF | TGTGCCAGCAGTCCCTATCCGGACAGGTCTGAGACCGGGGAGCTGTTTTTT
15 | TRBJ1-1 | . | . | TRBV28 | CASSLGAPLNTEAFF | TGTGCCAGCAGTCTAGGGGCCCCACTGAACACTGAAGCTTTCTTT
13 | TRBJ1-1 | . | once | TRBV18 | CASSGAELAEAFF | TGTGCCAGCTCAGGGGCAGAACTCGCTGAAGCTTTCTTT
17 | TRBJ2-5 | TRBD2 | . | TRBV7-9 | CASSLDLAGHIEETQYF | TGTGCCAGCAGCTTAGACCTAGCGGGACACATCGAAGAGACCCAGTACTTC
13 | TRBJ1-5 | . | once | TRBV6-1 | CASMAGGTQPQHF | TGTGCCAGCATGGCGGGGGGGACTCAGCCCCAGCATTTT
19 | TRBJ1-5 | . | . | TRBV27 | CASSLKPPGVLSSNQPQHF | TGTGCCAGCAGCCTAAAGCCACCCGGGGTCTTAAGTAGCAATCAGCCCCAGCATTTT
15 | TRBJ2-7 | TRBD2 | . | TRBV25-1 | CASSEYTSGRRGQYF | TGTGCCAGCAGTGAATATACTAGCGGGAGGAGGGGGCAGTACTTC
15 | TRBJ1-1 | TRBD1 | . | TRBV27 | CASTRTGGLITEAFF | TGTGCCAGCACCCGGACAGGGGGTCTGATCACTGAAGCTTTCTTT
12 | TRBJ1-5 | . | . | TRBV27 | CATRQGNQPQHF | TGTGCCACCCGACAGGGCAATCAGCCCCAGCATTTT
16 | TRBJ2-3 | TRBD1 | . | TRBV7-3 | CASSTGSGGGTDTQYF | TGTGCCAGCAGCACGGGCTCAGGGGGAGGCACAGATACGCAGTATTTT
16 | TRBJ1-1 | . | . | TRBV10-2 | CASSESYGGSRAEAFF | TGCGCCAGCAGTGAAAGCTACGGGGGGTCCCGGGCTGAAGCTTTCTTT
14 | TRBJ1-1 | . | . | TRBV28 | CASSPKYLNTEAFF | TGTGCCAGCAGTCCTAAATACCTGAACACTGAAGCTTTCTTT
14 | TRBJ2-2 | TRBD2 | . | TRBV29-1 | CSVGHAGGTGELFF | TGCAGCGTTGGGCACGCGGGAGGTACCGGGGAGCTGTTTTTT
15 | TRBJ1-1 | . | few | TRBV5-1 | CASSSEDRRNTEAFF | TGCGCCAGCAGCTCCGAAGACAGGCGCAACACTGAAGCTTTCTTT
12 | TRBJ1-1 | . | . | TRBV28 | CASYLPNTEAFF | TGTGCCAGCTACTTACCGAACACTGAAGCTTTCTTT
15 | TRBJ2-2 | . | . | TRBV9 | CASSAAGRVSGELFF | TGTGCCAGCAGCGCTGCCGGCAGGGTTTCTGGGGAGCTGTTTTTT
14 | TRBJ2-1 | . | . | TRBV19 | CASSMWGQGNEQFF | TGTGCCAGTAGTATGTGGGGGCAGGGGAATGAGCAGTTCTTC
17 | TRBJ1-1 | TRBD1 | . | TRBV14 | CASSLFRDGTGETEAFF | TGTGCCAGCAGCCTCTTTCGTGACGGGACAGGGGAAACTGAAGCTTTCTTT
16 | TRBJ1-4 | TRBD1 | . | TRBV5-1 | CASSRDRGSANEKLFF | TGCGCCAGCAGCCGGGACAGGGGGTCTGCTAATGAAAAACTGTTTTTT
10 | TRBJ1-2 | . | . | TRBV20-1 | CSAYRMGYTF | TGCAGTGCCTACCGCATGGGCTACACCTTC
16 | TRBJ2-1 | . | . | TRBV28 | CASSPWGGRLYNEQFF | TGTGCCAGCAGTCCCTGGGGGGGCCGCCTCTACAATGAGCAGTTCTTC
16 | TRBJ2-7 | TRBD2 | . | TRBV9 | CASSVGSAGGVNEQYF | TGTGCCAGCAGCGTAGGCTCAGCGGGAGGAGTAAACGAGCAGTACTTC
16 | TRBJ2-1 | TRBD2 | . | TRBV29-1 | CSVAMRGTSRYNEQFF | TGCAGCGTTGCAATGAGGGGGACTAGCCGGTACAATGAGCAGTTCTTC
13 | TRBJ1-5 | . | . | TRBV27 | CASSLTYNQPQHF | TGTGCCAGCAGCCTCACTTATAATCAGCCCCAGCATTTT
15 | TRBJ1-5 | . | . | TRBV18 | CASSLPGQGVQPQHF | TGTGCCAGCTCACTTCCGGGACAAGGTGTCCAGCCCCAGCATTTT
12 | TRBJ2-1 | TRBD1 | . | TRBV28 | CASSQLPQGEFF | TGTGCCAGCAGTCAACTCCCACAGGGGGAGTTCTTC
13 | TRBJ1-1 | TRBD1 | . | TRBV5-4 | CASSRTGNTEAFF | TGTGCCAGCAGCCGGACAGGGAACACTGAAGCTTTCTTT
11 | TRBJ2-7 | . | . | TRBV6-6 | CASIGGYEQYF | TGTGCCAGCATTGGAGGTTACGAGCAGTACTTC